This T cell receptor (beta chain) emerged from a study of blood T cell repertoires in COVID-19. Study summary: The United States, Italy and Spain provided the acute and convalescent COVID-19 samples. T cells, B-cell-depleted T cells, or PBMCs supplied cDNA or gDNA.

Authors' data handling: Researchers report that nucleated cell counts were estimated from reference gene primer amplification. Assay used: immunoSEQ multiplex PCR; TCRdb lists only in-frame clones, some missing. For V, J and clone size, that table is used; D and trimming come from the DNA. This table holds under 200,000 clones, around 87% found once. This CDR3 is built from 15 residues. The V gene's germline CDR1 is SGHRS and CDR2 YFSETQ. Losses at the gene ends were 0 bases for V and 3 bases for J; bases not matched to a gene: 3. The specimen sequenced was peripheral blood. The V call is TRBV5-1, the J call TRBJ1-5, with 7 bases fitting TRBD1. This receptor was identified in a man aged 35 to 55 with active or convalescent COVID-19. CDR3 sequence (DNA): TGCGCCAGCAGCTTGGGACAGGGTAACAATCAGCCCCAGCATTTT. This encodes CASSLGQGNNQPQHF.